The 30 T cell receptor beta chains below were found in one sample sequenced in a study of shared clonotypes between healthy human individuals. Method: immunoSEQ multiplex PCR; TCRdb's copy keeps in-frame clones and lacks some. The table records about 520,000 clones, approximately 81% of them present only once. Sequencing was carried out using PBMCs. Source of these receptors: a woman between 40 and 55 years old in good health. Some clones in this sample may be carry-over from other donors' samples.

This clone has only one observation. The chain recombines TRBV7-8 with TRBJ2-5; possible D gene TRBD1, 6 bases. Trimming took 3 bases from V and 0 from J, leaving 11 bases between them. The CDR3 is 15 amino acids. CDR1 SGHVS and CDR2 FQNEAQ come from the germline V gene. The CDR3 here is CASSLGQTYQETQYF. The CDR3, as DNA: TGTGCCAGCAGCTTGGGACAAACGTACCAAGAGACCCAGTACTTC.

The J gene is TRBJ2-1, the V gene TRBV28; the D gene is possibly TRBD1 (6 bases). The CDR3 covers 16 residues. The germline V and J ends were trimmed by 6 bases and 5 bases, with 20 bases remaining between them. Germline-derived CDR1 and CDR2 are MDHEN and SYDVKM. The CDR3 region has the DNA TGTGCCAGCAGGGCCGGGACAACGCTTTCCGACAATGAGCAGTTCTTC. Translating it yields CASRAGTTLSDNEQFF.

This rearrangement joins TRBV27 to TRBJ2-1; TRBD2 matches at 12 bases. Germline V gene data show CDR1 as MNHEY and CDR2 as SMNVEV (reference sequence). This CDR3 region has 16 residues. The J segment lost 8 bases and the V segment lost 4 bases, leaving 9 bases of the junction unmatched. The CDR3 DNA reads as TGTGCCAGCAGTTCCCTAGCGGGAGGGCCGATTTATGAGCAGTTCTTC. This translates into CASSSLAGGPIYEQFF.

Note on this clone: One end of the junction fails to match germline, which may point to a read error. The rearrangement links TRBV9 to TRBJ1-1; TRBD1 agrees at 12 bases. Germline V gene lookup returns CDR1 SGDLS and CDR2 YYNGEE. The CDR3 has 13 amino acids. The CDR3 here is CASSAGQGADAFF. Here the CDR3 DNA reads TGTGCCAGCAGCGCGGGACAGGGGGCTGACGCTTTCTTT. Based on the CDR3 plus reference TRBV9 and TRBJ1-1, the full variable domain is DSGVTQTPKHLITATGQRVTLRCSPRSGDLSVYWYQQSLDQGLQFLIQYYNGEERAKGNILERFSAQQFPDLHSELNLSSLELGDSALYFCASSAGQGADAFFGQGTRLTVV.

The chain combines TRBV6-1 with TRBJ1-2; the match to TRBD1 covers 8 bases. The CDR3 extends over 12 amino acids. The ends lost 11 bases at V and 4 bases at J; junction bases unmatched: 6. Germline V lookup: CDR1 MNHNS, CDR2 SASEGT. As DNA, the CDR3 is TGTGCCGTCCATACAGGGGGCTATGGCTACACCTTC. Protein sequence: CAVHTGGYGYTF.

This clone occurred many times. The chain carries TRBV30 and TRBJ2-3; 7 bases are a match to TRBD2. V gave up 4 bases and J gave up 6 bases; unmatched junction bases: 10. This CDR3 has 14 residues. The V gene's germline CDR1 is GTSNPN and CDR2 SVGIG (reference sequence). CDR3 nucleotide sequence: TGTGCCTGGACAGTGGGCGGGAGTGGCGATACGCAGTATTTT. As protein: CAWTVGGSGDTQYF.

The chain couples TRBV28 to TRBJ2-7, with 10 nucleotides matching TRBD2. This CDR3 region has 16 residues. The V and J ends lost 6 bases and 0 bases, in that order; junction bases with no gene match: 8. Germline V gene lookup returns CDR1 MDHEN and CDR2 SYDVKM. CDR3 in DNA: TGTGCCAGCAGCTGGGCTAGCGGGAGATCCTCCTACGAGCAGTACTTC. Encoded protein: CASSWASGRSSYEQYF.

V is TRBV11-2 and J is TRBJ2-1; 15 nucleotides agree with TRBD2. This CDR3 has 15 residues. J was trimmed by 5 bases and V by 4 bases; bases with no gene match: 0. The germline gives CDR1 SGHAT, CDR2 FQNNGV. This chain's CDR3 is CASSWTSGRDNEQFF. CDR3 coding DNA: TGTGCCAGCAGCTGGACTAGCGGGAGGGACAATGAGCAGTTCTTC. The entire variable domain, with the rest obtained from reference TRBV11-2 and TRBJ2-1, is as follows: EAGVAQSPRYKIIEKRQSVAFWCNPISGHATLYWYQQILGQGPKLLIQFQNNGVVDDSQLPKDRFSAERLKGVDSTLKIQPAKLEDSAVYLCASSWTSGRDNEQFFGPGTRLTVL.

The chain joins TRBV28 to TRBJ2-7, with 11 bases matching TRBD2. The V segment lost 5 bases and the J segment 7 bases; nucleotides outside the gene matches: 13. Germline V gene sequence: CDR1 MDHEN, CDR2 SYDVKM. The CDR3 runs to 16 residues. The DNA for the CDR3 is TGTGCCAGCAGTAGACCGGGACTAGCGGACCTGGGTGAGCAGTACTTC. Translated: CASSRPGLADLGEQYF.

Concerning this clone itself: Only one base separates this from a far larger clonotype, so it likely reflects a read error. The gene calls are TRBV29-1 and TRBJ2-7, with TRBD2 matching over 9 bases. The trim removed 4 bases at V and 5 bases at J, leaving 6 bases unmatched. The germline gives CDR1 SQVTM, CDR2 ANQGSEA. The length of the CDR3 is 13 residues. The CDR3 sequence: CSVARLAVHEQYF. CDR3 coding DNA: TGCAGCGTTGCGAGACTAGCGGTCCACGAGCAGTACTTC.

V gene TRBV7-3 combines with J gene TRBJ2-2, with 10 bases aligning to TRBD1. In germline, CDR1 is SGHTA, CDR2 FQGTGA. The trim removed 2 bases at V and 8 bases at J, leaving 11 bases unmatched. The CDR3 covers 17 residues. For the CDR3, the DNA is TGTGCCAGCAGCTTACTAGACAGGGGGCGGAATGTAGGGGAGCTGTTTTTT. Translated: CASSLLDRGRNVGELFF.

This clone appeared a single time. The rearrangement uses TRBV7-3 and TRBJ1-1, with TRBD1 matching over 8 bases. Germline loops: CDR1 SGHTA, CDR2 FQGTGA. The CDR3 has 15 residues. Trimming at V came to 3 bases and at J to 3 bases, leaving 6 bases not matched to a gene. Here the CDR3 reads CASSFTGGRDTEAFF. In DNA, the CDR3 is TGTGCCAGCAGCTTCACAGGGGGTCGGGACACTGAAGCTTTCTTT.

The chain joins TRBV2 to TRBJ1-2; 9 bases are shared with TRBD1. The CDR3 consists of 13 residues. Germline CDR1 and CDR2: SNHLY and FYNNEI. The ends lost 4 bases at V and 9 bases at J; junction bases unmatched: 6. The CDR3 DNA is TGTGCCAGCAGTGTTTCGGACAGGGGCCGCTACACCTTC. Amino acid sequence: CASSVSDRGRYTF.

On this clone: At the DNA level, this CDR3 is encoded by other sequences in the same sample as well. V gene TRBV15 combines with J gene TRBJ1-1, with 7 bases lining up with TRBD1. Germline V gene lookup returns CDR1 LNHNV and CDR2 YYDKDF (reference sequence). J was trimmed by 7 bases and V by 0 bases; bases with no gene match: 2. The CDR3 totals 13 residues. The DNA for the CDR3 is TGTGCCACCAGCAGAGAGGGGGACAGTGAAGCTTTCTTT. Its translation is CATSREGDSEAFF.

As for this clone: At one end, the junction sequence differs from germline, possibly due to a read error. The chain links TRBV7-7 to TRBJ2-1, with 8 bases identical to TRBD2. Germline assignment: CDR1 SSHAT and CDR2 FNYEAQ (reference sequence). This CDR3 contains 17 residues. CDR3 loop: CASSSPLGLASPPEQFF. The CDR3 DNA sequence: TGTGCTAGCAGCTCACCTCTTGGACTAGCCAGCCCCCCCGAGCAGTTCTTC.

This sequence joins TRBV29-1 and TRBJ2-2, with TRBD1 matching over 11 bases. The V gene's germline CDR1 is SQVTM and CDR2 ANQGSEA. The CDR3 extends over 17 amino acids. J gave up 3 bases and V 6 bases, and 12 bases lay outside the gene matches. The CDR3 reads CSVRWTGGAQDTGELFF. Here the CDR3 DNA reads TGCAGCGTGAGGTGGACAGGGGGCGCGCAGGACACCGGGGAGCTGTTTTTT.

V usage is TRBV4-1 and J usage is TRBJ1-2; tentative D call: TRBD1 (6 bases). V lost 1 base and J 3 bases, leaving 15 bases between the germline ends. Germline CDR1 MGHRA, CDR2 YSYEKL. The CDR3 sequence is 16 residues long. CDR3 region: CASSQVWGGGDYGYTF. The CDR3, as DNA: TGCGCCAGCAGCCAAGTATGGGGGGGCGGGGACTATGGCTACACCTTC.

This chain connects TRBV4-2 to TRBJ1-4; tentative D call: TRBD1 (6 bases). Deletions cut 0 bases from V and 8 bases from J, with 13 bases between. The CDR3 has 15 amino acids. In germline, CDR1 is LGHNA, CDR2 YNFKEQ. CDR3 DNA sequence: TGTGCCAGCAGCCAAGACGGGGGCCTCGGGGAAAAACTGTTTTTT. It is translated as CASSQDGGLGEKLFF.

Notes on this clone: This may stem from a read error, because a much larger clone lies one nucleotide away. V and J are TRBV9 and TRBJ2-7, with TRBD2 matching 7 bases. In germline, CDR1 is SGDLS, CDR2 YYNGEE. This CDR3 comprises 15 residues. V shed 0 bases and J 4 bases; nucleotides not matched to a gene: 7. The CDR3 region has the DNA TGTGCCAGCAGCGTAGAGGTGACTAGCTTTTACGAGCAGTACTTC. This gives the protein CASSVEVTSFYEQYF.

The chain has TRBV19 and TRBJ2-6; tentative D call: TRBD2 (6 bases). V was shortened by 5 bases and J by 0 bases, with 11 bases between the two germline ends. This CDR3 region has 16 residues. Germline CDR1 is LNHDA and CDR2 is SQIVND (reference sequence). CDR3 amino acids: CASSAGRLSGANVLTF. CDR3 bases: TGTGCCAGTAGTGCGGGACGGCTCTCTGGGGCCAACGTCCTGACTTTC.

The chain has TRBV6-5 and TRBJ1-1, with D uncertain. CDR1 and CDR2 from the germline V gene are MNHEY and SVGAGI. V lost 4 bases and J lost 0, with 15 bases in between. The CDR3 sequence is 16 residues long. Here the CDR3 reads CASSSLGGSMNTEAFF. The CDR3, as DNA: TGTGCCAGCAGTTCCCTGGGAGGATCCATGAACACTGAAGCTTTCTTT.

The chain uses TRBV13 and TRBJ2-2; 12 bases map to TRBD1. V trimming: 5 bases; J trimming: 8 bases; junction bases outside the gene matches: 9. This CDR3 comprises 16 residues. CDR1 is PRHDT, CDR2 FYEKMQ, per germline (reference sequence). CDR3 nucleotides: TGTGCCAGCAGCCTACGGGACAGGGGGCCGTTTGGGGAGCTGTTTTTT. It codes for CASSLRDRGPFGELFF.

This clone was seen ten or more times. The J gene is TRBJ1-4, the V gene TRBV10-3, with unresolved D. V lost 0 bases and J lost 8, with 10 bases in between. CDR1 and CDR2 from the germline V gene are ENHRY and SYGVKD. This CDR3 has 14 amino acids. CDR3 in amino acids: CAISESTLAEKLFF. The CDR3 DNA reads TGTGCCATCAGTGAGTCGACTCTGGCCGAAAAACTGTTTTTT.

The chain links TRBV5-1 to TRBJ2-1; the match to TRBD2 covers 11 bases. J gave up 7 bases and V 6 bases, and 6 bases lay outside the gene matches. The CDR3 is made up of 14 amino acids. Germline CDR1 and CDR2: SGHRS and YFSETQ. The CDR3 loop is CASTETSGTNEQFF. The DNA for the CDR3 is TGCGCCAGCACCGAGACTAGCGGGACAAATGAGCAGTTCTTC.

The chain joins TRBV4-3 to TRBJ2-5; the match to TRBD2 covers 7 bases. Matching the DNA end better, TRBJ2-7 makes the J call doubtful. Germline loops: CDR1 LGHNA, CDR2 YSLEER. The CDR3 consists of 16 residues. In nucleotides, the CDR3 is TGCGCCAGCAGCCAAGCCCTCCTAGCGGACCAATACGAGCAGTACTTC. Translating gives CASSQALLADQYEQYF.

This clone was detected a few times. The J gene is TRBJ1-6, the V gene TRBV18, with D unclear. The CDR3 length is 17 residues. Germline CDR1 and CDR2: KGHSH and LQKENI. Trimming cost V 4 bases and J 6 bases, with 19 bases left between them. The CDR3 nucleotides read TGTGCCAGCTCACACGAAAGCCCACAAATTCCTAATTCACCCCTCCACTTT. It yields the protein CASSHESPQIPNSPLHF.

The genes are TRBV13 and TRBJ2-7; 10 bases agree with TRBD2. After removal of 0 bases from V and 2 bases from J, the junction contained 4 bases not matched to a gene. CDR1 is PRHDT and CDR2 is FYEKMQ in the germline V gene (reference sequence). This CDR3 contains 16 residues. DNA of the CDR3: TGTGCCAGCAGCTTAGGGCTAGCGGGAGTGGCCTACGAGCAGTACTTC. It is translated as CASSLGLAGVAYEQYF.

This chain connects TRBV5-6 to TRBJ2-2; D is ambiguous. The CDR3 extends over 13 amino acids. Deletions cut 1 base from V and 6 bases from J, with 7 bases between. Germline CDR1 reads SGHDT; CDR2 reads YYEEEE. DNA for the CDR3: TGTGCCAGCAGCTTGTACCGACCCGGGGAGCTGTTTTTT. This encodes CASSLYRPGELFF.

The chain uses TRBV2 and TRBJ1-2, with D possibly TRBD1 on 6 matching bases. The CDR3 loop spans 15 amino acids. Germline V gene sequence: CDR1 SNHLY, CDR2 FYNNEI. Trimming removed 5 bases from V and 2 bases from J, with 15 bases in between. This chain's CDR3 is CASSPLRGQNYGYTF. The CDR3 DNA reads TGTGCCAGCAGTCCCCTACGGGGGCAGAACTATGGCTACACCTTC.

Note on this clone: This is likely an artifact of a read error, given a far larger clone one base away. The chain has TRBV18 and TRBJ2-5, with D hard to call. CDR3 length: 14 amino acids. Between the trimmed V and J ends, which lost 3 bases and 2 bases, there was a span of 10 bases. CDR1 is KGHSH and CDR2 is LQKENI in the germline V gene. The CDR3 reads CASSPIGLQETQYF. The CDR3 DNA follows: TGTGCCAGCTCACCCATTGGTCTGCAAGAGACCCAGTACTTC. Complete variable domain (other parts from reference TRBV18 and TRBJ2-5): NAGVMQNPRHLVRRRGQEARLRCSPMKGHSHVYWYRQLPEEGLKFMVYLQKENIIDESGMPKERFSAEFPKEGPSILRIQQVVRGDSAAYFCASSPIGLQETQYFGPGTRLLVL.